This T cell receptor beta chain was sequenced during a study of blood T cell repertoires in COVID-19 (TCRdb year 2020). Regarding the research as a whole: Collaborator samples came from the United States, Italy and Spain and covered acute and convalescent phases of COVID-19. The material from the prospective study consisted of cDNA or gDNA derived from T cells, B-cell-depleted T cells, or PBMCs. The repertoires were released in a freely available public database intended as a resource for research on the immune response to SARS-CoV-2. HLA class I and class II types, where available, came from metadata supplied by the sample provider rather than from assay-based typing. Deeply sampled blood TCRbeta repertoires from subjects exposed to, actively infected with, or recovered from COVID-19 were included in the dataset. Samples were obtained from the ongoing ImmuneRACE study (first 160 participants) and from 1,254 subjects provided by 6 global collaborators. The sample metadata nearly always contained a de-identified subject ID, COVID-19 status, age in years and sex.

The collaborating institutions used their own protocols to collect whole blood in K2EDTA tubes. For TCRbeta analysis, collaborator samples were shipped as frozen whole blood, as isolated PBMCs, or as DNA extracted from either sample type. TCRbeta CDR3 regions were amplified from genomic DNA by means of the immunoSEQ Assay, a bias-controlled multiplex PCR. As for how the authors treated the data: Nucleated cell counts per sample were estimated from amplification of reference gene primers within the assay. To quantify the absolute abundance of each unique TCRbeta CDR3 rearrangement, sequence reads were collapsed and filtered. Productive Simpson clonality was computed per sample as the square root of Simpson's diversity index over productive rearrangements. Entries here come from immuneACCESS through TCRdb and include only in-frame sequences with V and J called. Some clones fail to appear in such tables; in the studies checked, an unresolved V gene covers under half of the shortfall, and the cause of the remainder is unknown. Clone size and the V and J calls come from that table; the DNA yielded D and trimming. For this sample the table gives roughly 62,000 clones, of which approximately 80% were detected only once. Clones ranked in the top ten supply about 3.2% of the sample.

This clone was counted between two and nine times. What this receptor recognizes is not known. Per-base qualities were not stored, and no clone one base away is much larger. Results and caveats for the whole study, not just this receptor: The amount of clinical and demographic metadata varied by source and participant and was provided uncurated.

Trimming at the junction amounts to 0 bases on V and 6 bases on J, and the germline ends lie 12 bases apart. Inclusive of the bounding cysteine and phenylalanine, the CDR3 is 15 residues long. Left in the record is the CDR3 DNA by itself, 45 bases read in frame from the first base. CDR1 and CDR2 are read off the germline V gene as MGHRA and YSYEKL. The sequence is built from TRBV4-1 and TRBJ2-1; a confident D gene designation cannot be given. Sequencing was done on a sample of peripheral blood. The TCR comes from a man aged 55 to 70 with acute or convalescent COVID-19. The nucleotide sequence is given as TGCGCCAGCAGCCAAGATGACACAGCCCCCAATGAGCAGTTCTTC. Its amino acids are CASSQDDTAPNEQFF.